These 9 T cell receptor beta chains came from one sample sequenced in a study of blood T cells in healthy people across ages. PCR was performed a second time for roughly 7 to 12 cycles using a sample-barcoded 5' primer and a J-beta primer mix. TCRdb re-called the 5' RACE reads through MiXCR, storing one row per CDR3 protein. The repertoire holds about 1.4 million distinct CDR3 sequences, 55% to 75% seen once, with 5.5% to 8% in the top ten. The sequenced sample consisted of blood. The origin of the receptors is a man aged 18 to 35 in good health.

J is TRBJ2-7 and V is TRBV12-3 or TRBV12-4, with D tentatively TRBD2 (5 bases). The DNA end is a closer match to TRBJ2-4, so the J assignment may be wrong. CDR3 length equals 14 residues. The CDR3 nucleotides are TGTGCCAGCAGGTTCGGAGGACCCGGGTACATTCAGTACTTC. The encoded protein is CASRFGGPGYIQYF.

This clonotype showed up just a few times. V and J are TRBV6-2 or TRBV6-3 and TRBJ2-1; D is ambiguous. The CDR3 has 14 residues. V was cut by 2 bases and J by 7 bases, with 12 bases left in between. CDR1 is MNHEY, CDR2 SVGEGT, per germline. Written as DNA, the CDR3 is TGTGCCAGCAGTTACGGTCTAGTAAGGAATGAGCAGTTCTTC. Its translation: CASSYGLVRNEQFF.

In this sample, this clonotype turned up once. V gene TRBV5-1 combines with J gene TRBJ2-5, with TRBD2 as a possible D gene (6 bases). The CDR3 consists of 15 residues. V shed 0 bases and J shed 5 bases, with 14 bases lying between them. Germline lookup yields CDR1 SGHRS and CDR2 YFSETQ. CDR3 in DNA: TGCGCCAGCAGCTTGGAGTTCGGGAGAGGGGAGACCCAGTACTTC. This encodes CASSLEFGRGETQYF.

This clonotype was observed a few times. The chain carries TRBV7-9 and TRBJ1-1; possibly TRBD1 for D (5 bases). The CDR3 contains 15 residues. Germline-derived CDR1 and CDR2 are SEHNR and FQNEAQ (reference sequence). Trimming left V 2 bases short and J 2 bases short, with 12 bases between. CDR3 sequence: CASSLLGDLNTEAFF. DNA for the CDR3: TGTGCCAGCAGCTTACTGGGGGACCTCAACACTGAAGCTTTCTTT.

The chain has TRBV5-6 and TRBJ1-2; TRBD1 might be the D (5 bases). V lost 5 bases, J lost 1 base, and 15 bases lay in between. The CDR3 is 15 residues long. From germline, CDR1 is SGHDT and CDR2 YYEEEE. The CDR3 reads CASRNSGTLNYGYTF. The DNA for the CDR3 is TGTGCCAGCAGAAACTCCGGGACTCTTAACTATGGCTACACCTTC.

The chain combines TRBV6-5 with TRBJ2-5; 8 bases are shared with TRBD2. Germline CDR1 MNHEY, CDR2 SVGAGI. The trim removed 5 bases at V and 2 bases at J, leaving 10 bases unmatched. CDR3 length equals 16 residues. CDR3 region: CASSSRTSWGQETQYF. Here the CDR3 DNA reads TGTGCCAGCAGTAGCCGGACTAGCTGGGGTCAAGAGACCCAGTACTTC.

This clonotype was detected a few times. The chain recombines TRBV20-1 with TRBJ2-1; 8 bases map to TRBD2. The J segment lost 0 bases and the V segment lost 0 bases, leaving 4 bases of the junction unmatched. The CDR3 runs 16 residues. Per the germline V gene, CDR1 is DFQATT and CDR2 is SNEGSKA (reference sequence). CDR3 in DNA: TGCAGTGCTAGAGAGGGCAGCGGGGGCTCCTACAATGAGCAGTTCTTC. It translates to CSAREGSGGSYNEQFF.

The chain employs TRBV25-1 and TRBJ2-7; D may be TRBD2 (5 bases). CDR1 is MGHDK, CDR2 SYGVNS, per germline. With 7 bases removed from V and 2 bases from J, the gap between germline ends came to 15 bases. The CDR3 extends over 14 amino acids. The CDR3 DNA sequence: TGTGCCAGCACCCGGGGTGACATAACCTACGAGCAGTACTTC. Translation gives CASTRGDITYEQYF.

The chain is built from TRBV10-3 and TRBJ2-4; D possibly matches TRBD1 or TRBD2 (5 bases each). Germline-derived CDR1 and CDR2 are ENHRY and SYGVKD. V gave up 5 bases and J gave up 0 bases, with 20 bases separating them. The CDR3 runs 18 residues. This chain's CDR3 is CAISQSIRDPLAKNIQYF. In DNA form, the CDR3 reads TGTGCCATCAGTCAAAGCATCCGGGACCCACTAGCCAAAAACATTCAGTACTTC.